These 18 T cell receptor beta chains came from one sample sequenced in a study of OX40 agonist ivuxolimab in advanced cancers. Using immunoSEQ multiplex PCR, the repertoire was profiled, and TCRdb retains in-frame clones only, with some absent. The sample consists of over 30,000 clones, approximately 82% of them appearing once. The sample in question was CD4+ or CD8+ T cells sorted from blood, obtained in a trial of the OX40 agonist ivuxolimab. Every receptor here comes from an adult with an advanced solid tumor such as melanoma, head and neck, liver or kidney cancer.

The chain recombines TRBV5-6 with TRBJ2-2; TRBD1 agrees at 7 bases. The CDR3 length is 17 residues. Germline V gene lookup returns CDR1 SGHDT and CDR2 YYEEEE. The V and J ends lost 0 bases and 6 bases, in that order; junction bases with no gene match: 11. The CDR3 bases are TGTGCCAGCAGCTTGGTATCTGGAAAGGGGGCGCCCGGGGAGCTGTTTTTT. This encodes CASSLVSGKGAPGELFF.

The chain uses TRBV28 and TRBJ2-7; 9 bases line up with TRBD2. This CDR3 is built from 13 residues. Looked up from germline, CDR1 is MDHEN and CDR2 is SYDVKM. The trim removed 8 bases at V and 2 bases at J, leaving 4 bases unmatched. The CDR3 sequence is CASYSGRPYEQYF. The CDR3 DNA reads TGTGCCAGCTACAGCGGGAGGCCCTACGAGCAGTACTTC. Variable domain in full (rest from reference TRBV28 and TRBJ2-7): DVKVTQSSRYLVKRTGEKVFLECVQDMDHENMFWYRQDPGLGLRLIYFSYDVKMKEKGDIPEGYSVSREKKERFSLILESASTNQTSMYLCASYSGRPYEQYFGPGTRLTVT.

CDR3 sequence: CASSDQVGAGTQYF. The CDR3 DNA follows: TGTGCCAGCAGTGATCAGGTTGGGGCTGGGACCCAGTACTTC. This sequence joins TRBV6-1 and TRBJ2-5, with D perhaps matching TRBD1 (5 bases). V dropped 3 bases and J dropped 7 bases, with 15 bases sitting between them. The CDR3 consists of 14 residues. CDR1 and CDR2 from the germline V gene are MNHNS and SASEGT.

The rearrangement links TRBV5-1 to TRBJ2-1, with TRBD1 as a possible D gene (6 bases). This CDR3 spans 15 amino acids. V was shortened by 4 bases and J by 0 bases, with 11 bases between the two germline ends. Per germline, CDR1 SGHRS and CDR2 YFSETQ. This CDR3 is CASSRDTTSYNEQFF. The CDR3, as DNA: TGCGCCAGCAGCCGGGACACCACCTCCTACAATGAGCAGTTCTTC.

The genes are TRBV7-3 and TRBJ1-2; D is perhaps TRBD1 (5 bases). V lost 2 bases and J lost 2, with 9 bases in between. Germline values: CDR1 SGHTA, CDR2 FQGTGA. The CDR3 loop spans 14 amino acids. CDR3 sequence: CASSLEGRNYGYTF. As DNA, the CDR3 is TGTGCCAGCAGCTTAGAGGGACGGAACTATGGCTACACCTTC.

The J gene is TRBJ2-2, the V gene TRBV28, with TRBD1 identical over 10 bases. V dropped 4 bases and J dropped 2; count of bases not matched to a gene: 1. Germline lookup yields CDR1 MDHEN and CDR2 SYDVKM. This CDR3 has 15 residues. Here the CDR3 reads CASSWDRGNTGELFF. The CDR3 nucleotides are TGTGCCAGCAGTTGGGACAGGGGTAACACCGGGGAGCTGTTTTTT. The full variable domain, with the rest looked up from reference TRBV28 and TRBJ2-2, is DVKVTQSSRYLVKRTGEKVFLECVQDMDHENMFWYRQDPGLGLRLIYFSYDVKMKEKGDIPEGYSVSREKKERFSLILESASTNQTSMYLCASSWDRGNTGELFFGEGSRLTVL.

The chain carries TRBV5-4 and TRBJ1-2; D gene uncertain. V was pared by 0 bases and J by 2 bases, with 8 bases between. There are 14 residues in the CDR3. Germline loops: CDR1 SGHNT, CDR2 YYREEE (reference sequence). The CDR3 here is CASSLGVVNYGYTF. CDR3 nucleotide sequence: TGTGCCAGCAGCTTGGGGGTAGTGAACTATGGCTACACCTTC.

J is TRBJ1-3 and V is TRBV9; D call uncertain. Germline CDR1 SGDLS, CDR2 YYNGEE. CDR3 length: 16 amino acids. V was pared by 0 bases and J by 0 bases, with 10 bases between. The CDR3 DNA is TGTGCCAGCAGCGTAGCCGGGTCCGTCTCTGGAAACACCATATATTTT. Its translation: CASSVAGSVSGNTIYF.

This clone has a single count. The chain links TRBV20-1 to TRBJ2-1; maybe TRBD2 (6 bases). V was cut by 5 bases and J by 12 bases, with 14 bases left in between. Germline values: CDR1 DFQATT, CDR2 SNEGSKA (reference sequence). The CDR3 has 11 residues. The CDR3 DNA is TGCAGTGCTCCCGGGGGAAACTGGCAGTTCTTC. Translating it yields CSAPGGNWQFF.

The chain employs TRBV28 and TRBJ1-1; unclear D gene. This CDR3 region has 16 residues. V lost 3 bases to trimming and J lost 0 bases, with 14 bases between them. CDR1 and CDR2 (germline): MDHEN, SYDVKM. CDR3 DNA sequence: TGTGCCAGCAGTTTTAATCCGGGTATCATGAACACTGAAGCTTTCTTT. It encodes CASSFNPGIMNTEAFF.

V usage is TRBV6-1 and J usage is TRBJ1-2, with D perhaps matching TRBD1 (5 bases). V was clipped by 2 bases and J by 7 bases, with 11 bases between them. Per germline, CDR1 MNHNS and CDR2 SASEGT. The CDR3 has 13 amino acids. The CDR3 spells CASSERWQGGYTF. CDR3 DNA: TGTGCCAGCAGTGAAAGGTGGCAGGGTGGCTACACCTTC.

V gene TRBV28 combines with J gene TRBJ1-1; D possibly corresponds to TRBD1 (5 bases). This CDR3 has 17 amino acids. Trimming removed 6 bases at V and 1 base at J, with 21 bases between. Germline lookup yields CDR1 MDHEN and CDR2 SYDVKM. The CDR3 DNA reads as TGTGCCAGCAGATTGCGAGTGGGGGGATGGCCGAACACTGAAGCTTTCTTT. This translates into CASRLRVGGWPNTEAFF.

V usage is TRBV7-2 and J usage is TRBJ2-5; D remains ambiguous. Trimming removed 5 bases from V and 7 bases from J, with 11 bases in between. This CDR3 comprises 12 residues. Germline CDR1 reads SGHTA; CDR2 reads FQGNSA. CDR3 residues: CASSLGVGTQYF. CDR3 DNA sequence: TGTGCCAGCAGCCTAGGCGTGGGGACCCAGTACTTC.

V is TRBV29-1 and J is TRBJ1-6; D uncertain. The germline V gene has CDR1 SQVTM and CDR2 ANQGSEA. The CDR3 has 13 amino acids. The CDR3 loop reads CVTRASDNSPLHF. The CDR3 bases are TGCGTCACGCGGGCCAGTGATAATTCACCCCTCCACTTT.

The chain combines TRBV5-8 with TRBJ2-7; the D is unclear. Per germline, CDR1 SGHTS and CDR2 YDEGEE. Trimming took 0 bases from V and 7 from J, leaving 8 bases between them. The CDR3 is 12 amino acids. The CDR3, as DNA: TGTGCCAGCAGCTTGGGGTGGTGGGAGCAGTACTTC. Encoded protein: CASSLGWWEQYF.

This clone showed up just once. One end of the junction is discordant with germline, which a read error may explain. The chain has TRBV5-4 and TRBJ2-7; the D is unclear. This CDR3 has 14 residues. Germline assignment: CDR1 SGHNT and CDR2 YYREEE (reference sequence). CDR3 sequence: CASSLVGSSHEQYF. The DNA for the CDR3 is TGTGCCAGCAGCTTGGTCGGAAGCTCCCACGAGCAGTACTTC.

The CDR3 sequence: CASSTGQGIIETQYF. CDR3 DNA sequence: TGTGCCAGCTCGACGGGACAGGGAATAATAGAGACCCAGTACTTC. The rearrangement links TRBV18 to TRBJ2-5; 9 bases are shared with TRBD1. The CDR3 runs to 15 residues. The junction had 9 bases not matched to a gene; V was cut back by 6 bases and J by 4 bases. CDR1 and CDR2 (germline): KGHSH, LQKENI.

The chain links TRBV18 to TRBJ1-1, with D tentatively TRBD1 (5 bases). Trimming took off 0 bases at V and 8 bases at J, with 13 bases between the two ends. Germline CDR1 is KGHSH and CDR2 is LQKENI. The CDR3 is 14 amino acids. CDR3 DNA sequence: TGTGCCAGCTCACCACCCGGTCAATCAGGGGAAGCTTTCTTT. This codes for CASSPPGQSGEAFF. Variable domain in full (rest from reference TRBV18 and TRBJ1-1): NAGVMQNPRHLVRRRGQEARLRCSPMKGHSHVYWYRQLPEEGLKFMVYLQKENIIDESGMPKERFSAEFPKEGPSILRIQQVVRGDSAAYFCASSPPGQSGEAFFGQGTRLTVV.